The 9 T cell receptor beta chains given below trace back to one sample, sequenced in a study of T cells in localized non-small cell lung cancer. Clones were sequenced by immunoSEQ multiplex PCR, and TCRdb holds only the in-frame ones, with some missing. Of approximately 1,000 clones listed, nearly 35% are singletons. The sequences come from lung tumor tissue, collected before any cancer treatment. Receptor source: a male donor older than 55 with stage I squamous cell lung carcinoma.

This clone is medium-sized in the sample. The gene calls are TRBV11-3 and TRBJ2-2; no reliable D call. CDR3 length: 14 amino acids. The ends were cut back, 5 bases at V and 2 bases at J, with 9 bases in the middle. The germline V gene encodes CDR1 SGHNT and CDR2 YENEEA. This CDR3 reads CASSLSLNTGELFF. CDR3 in DNA: TGTGCCAGCAGCCTATCCCTCAACACCGGGGAGCTGTTTTTT.

The J gene is TRBJ1-2, the V gene TRBV14, with D tentatively TRBD1 (6 bases). V lost 1 base and J 5 bases, leaving 14 bases between the germline ends. The V gene's germline CDR1 is SGHDN and CDR2 FVKESK. CDR3 length equals 15 residues. DNA of the CDR3: TGTGCCAGCAGCCAAGGAGTTACAGGGCTTTATGGCTACACCTTC. It translates to CASSQGVTGLYGYTF.

The CDR3 DNA reads TGCGCCAGCAGCTTGAACAGGGGGCTCGACAATGAGCAGTTCTTC. This translates into CASSLNRGLDNEQFF. The chain is built from TRBV5-1 and TRBJ2-1; the match to TRBD1 covers 9 bases. This CDR3 is built from 15 residues. Trimming removed 1 base from V and 5 bases from J; junction bases left unmatched: 4. CDR1 and CDR2 (germline): SGHRS, YFSETQ.

The chain has TRBV6-8 and TRBJ2-5; 7 nucleotides match TRBD2. Germline V gives CDR1 MNHGY, CDR2 SAAAGT. The CDR3 totals 13 residues. J gave up 4 bases and V 4 bases, and 3 bases lay outside the gene matches. CDR3 nucleotides: TGTGCCAGCAGTTTATCTAGCGGAGAGACCCAGTACTTC. Amino acid sequence: CASSLSSGETQYF.

The rearrangement joins TRBV14 to TRBJ2-1; 14 nucleotides agree with TRBD2. CDR3 length equals 18 residues. Germline V gene sequence: CDR1 SGHDN, CDR2 FVKESK. V gave up 4 bases and J gave up 4 bases; unmatched junction bases: 9. The CDR3 DNA is TGTGCCAGCAGCCCAGGACTAGCGGGAGGCCCTCTTTACAATGAGCAGTTCTTC. This translates into CASSPGLAGGPLYNEQFF.

This clone was picked up a small number of times. This chain links TRBV6-8 with TRBJ2-1, with D perhaps matching TRBD2 (5 bases). V was clipped by 0 bases and J by 0 bases, with 6 bases between them. From germline, CDR1 is MNHGY and CDR2 SAAAGT. The CDR3 spans 15 residues. CDR3 residues: CASSYSGSSYNEQFF. As DNA, the CDR3 is TGTGCCAGCAGTTACTCAGGGAGCTCCTACAATGAGCAGTTCTTC.

DNA for the CDR3: TGTGCCATACGATTTGAGACCGGGACAGGGGACACCGGGGAGCTGTTTTTT. Translating gives CAIRFETGTGDTGELFF. The chain joins TRBV6-8 to TRBJ2-2; TRBD1 agrees at 10 bases. The CDR3 runs to 17 residues. CDR1 is MNHGY, CDR2 SAAAGT, per germline. Losses at the gene ends were 10 bases for V and 3 bases for J; bases not matched to a gene: 14.

This clone has just one count. This rearrangement joins TRBV18 to TRBJ2-7, with D unclear. CDR1 and CDR2 (germline): KGHSH, LQKENI. Trimming removed 0 bases at V and 3 bases at J, with 9 bases between. This CDR3 contains 14 residues. In DNA form, the CDR3 reads TGTGCCAGCTCACCACCGGGCGGCTTCTACGAGCAGTACTTC. Translating gives CASSPPGGFYEQYF.

This clone has a handful of counts. The chain combines TRBV11-3 with TRBJ2-7; TRBD2 matches 11 bases. V lost 5 bases to trimming and J lost 6 bases; unmatched junction nucleotides: 12. Germline V gene data show CDR1 as SGHNT and CDR2 as YENEEA. This CDR3 has 16 amino acids. The CDR3 DNA sequence: TGTGCCAGCAGCGTCTACACTAGCGGGAGTGGTCTCGAGCAGTACTTC. Its protein product is CASSVYTSGSGLEQYF.